This T cell receptor beta chain was sequenced in a study of early T cells in non-severe SARS-CoV-2 infection. At the level of the study: Alpha and beta chains were unpaired, from unsorted whole-blood bulk RNA. Study results and limitations: There was a bias toward anti-spike CD8 responses in VDJdb matching, which missed private and CD4 specificities.

The germline V and J ends were trimmed by 7 bases and 0 bases, with 13 bases remaining between them. The CDR3 extends over 14 amino acids. Germline CDR1 SQVTM, CDR2 ANQGSEA. There are a few counts of this clonotype. Its specificity is not known. As part of library construction, unique molecular identifiers were attached to individual cDNA molecules. TCRdb analysed the 5' RACE reads with MiXCR anew, one entry per CDR3 protein. The repertoire holds around 84,000 distinct CDR3 sequences, with approximately 14% as singletons. The source of this sequence is an adult who was a healthcare worker with PCR-confirmed SARS-CoV-2 infection or an uninfected control (not recorded which). J is TRBJ2-1 and V is TRBV29-1; tentatively, D is TRBD1 or TRBD2 (5 bases each). What was sequenced was whole blood. The chain's CDR3 is CSAVRGYSYNEQFF. The CDR3 DNA reads TGCAGCGCCGTACGGGGCTACTCCTACAATGAGCAGTTCTTC.